The T cell receptor beta chain described here comes from a study of CD8+ T cells in alopecia areata. Study overall: Treated patients were dosed with oral tofacitinib, taking 5 to 10 mg twice daily.

RNA was isolated and reverse transcribed to cDNA, the sequencing template. The data were produced by immunoSEQ multiplex PCR, yet TCRdb's version contains in-frame clones alone and is incomplete. The sample consists of around 140,000 clones, about 49% of them appearing once. General study points: Affected scalp, especially in alopecia totalis/universalis, had a higher clonality than normal scalp did. Relative to mice, TCR sharing across patients was less clear, a difference possibly HLA-related.

About this clone: Its antigen is not identified.

V dropped 6 bases and J dropped 5 bases, with 20 bases sitting between them. Germline values: CDR1 LGHNA, CDR2 YNFKEQ. CDR3 length: 16 amino acids. Lesional scalp tissue (obtained by punch biopsy) and peripheral blood were collected from alopecia areata patients. The input for sequencing was CD8+ T cells sorted from blood, taken at week 0. The rearrangement links TRBV4-2 to TRBJ2-1; D is possibly TRBD2 (6 bases). The clonotype comes from a human donor with alopecia areata. DNA of the CDR3: TGTGCCAGCAGTGATACTACGGGGGTCGGGGACAATGAGCAGTTCTTC. This codes for CASSDTTGVGDNEQFF.